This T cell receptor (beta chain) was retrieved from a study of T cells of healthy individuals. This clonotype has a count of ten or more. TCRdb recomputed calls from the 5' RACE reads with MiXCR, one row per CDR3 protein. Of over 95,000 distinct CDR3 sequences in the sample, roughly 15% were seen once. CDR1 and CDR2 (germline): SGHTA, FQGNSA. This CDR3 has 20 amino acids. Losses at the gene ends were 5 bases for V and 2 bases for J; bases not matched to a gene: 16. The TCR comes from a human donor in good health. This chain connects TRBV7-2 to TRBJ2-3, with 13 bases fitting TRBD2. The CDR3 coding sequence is TGTGCCAGCAGCCTCTGGACTAGCGGGAGACGCTCCGCTCCCACAGATACGCAGTATTTT. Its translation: CASSLWTSGRRSAPTDTQYF.